The rows below give T cell receptor beta chains drawn from one sample of a study of early T cells in non-severe SARS-CoV-2 infection. TCRdb itself ran the 5' RACE reads through MiXCR, one entry per CDR3 protein. The sample shows about 80,000 distinct CDR3 sequences, 12% of them seen only once. Specimen: whole blood. These receptor sequences come from an adult who was a healthcare worker with PCR-confirmed SARS-CoV-2 infection or an uninfected control (not recorded which). CDR3s include the opening cysteine and the closing phenylalanine or tryptophan. Each record gives: J gene, clone size, D gene, V gene, CDR3 protein, CDR3 DNA. A D gene is named only where the DNA matches it firmly. Only some rows state a clone size, as once, few, many or a class for expanded clones.

>TRBJ2-3|many|TRBD1|TRBV6-1
CASSSPPRGSTDTQYF
TGTGCCAGCAGTTCACCGCCCAGGGGGTCCACAGATACGCAGTATTTT
>TRBJ2-3|few|NA|TRBV5-1
CASSLDPGSDTQYF
TGCGCCAGCAGCTTGGATCCTGGGAGCGATACGCAGTATTTT
>TRBJ2-7|few|NA|TRBV2
CASSEGRGLDEQYF
TGTGCCAGCAGTGAAGGCAGGGGTCTGGACGAGCAGTACTTC
>TRBJ2-1|NA|TRBD2|TRBV6-6
CASSWGLTSGSQPRRNNEQFF
TGTGCCAGCAGTTGGGGATTGACTAGCGGGTCCCAACCCAGAAGAAACAATGAGCAGTTCTTC
>TRBJ1-4|many|NA|TRBV29-1
CSVGSTVESEKLFF
TGCAGCGTTGGATCGACCGTGGAGAGTGAAAAACTGTTTTTT
>TRBJ2-1|few|TRBD2|TRBV6-2/TRBV6-3
CASSFAGTRYNEQFF
TGTGCCAGCAGTTTCGCCGGGACTAGATACAATGAGCAGTTCTTC
>TRBJ2-7|few|NA|TRBV13
CASSPSAPRGESSYEQYF
TGTGCCAGCAGCCCCAGTGCTCCTCGAGGGGAAAGCTCCTACGAGCAGTACTTC
>TRBJ2-1|few|NA|TRBV20-1
CSAQAGLRDNEQFF
TGCAGTGCTCAGGCAGGGTTAAGGGACAATGAGCAGTTCTTC
>TRBJ2-3|few|NA|TRBV9
CASSVVGSDTQYF
TGTGCCAGCAGCGTAGTCGGGTCAGATACGCAGTATTTT
>TRBJ2-5|many|NA|TRBV28
CASSLGGGLGTQYF
TGTGCCAGCAGTTTAGGTGGGGGGTTGGGGACCCAGTACTTC
>TRBJ1-1|many|NA|TRBV29-1
CSVDRSYEAFF
TGCAGCGTTGACAGGTCGTATGAAGCTTTCTTT
>TRBJ2-1|few|NA|TRBV5-1
CASGGGRAPNEQFF
TGCGCCAGCGGCGGAGGACGGGCGCCGAATGAGCAGTTCTTC
>TRBJ2-1|NA|TRBD2|TRBV24-1
CATSDRSRGTGGSYNEQFF
TGTGCCACCAGTGATAGGAGCCGAGGAACGGGGGGCTCCTACAATGAGCAGTTCTTC
>TRBJ2-1|many|TRBD2|TRBV11-2
CASSLQAGRNNEQFF
TGTGCCAGCAGCTTACAAGCGGGAAGAAACAATGAGCAGTTCTTC
>TRBJ2-1|few|TRBD2|TRBV7-7
CASSLAGTNNEQFF
TGTGCCAGCAGCTTAGCGGGGACTAACAATGAGCAGTTCTTC
>TRBJ2-3|NA|NA|TRBV6-6
CASSPRYTDTQYF
TGTGCCAGCAGTCCGCGATACACAGATACGCAGTATTTT
>TRBJ2-7|NA|NA|TRBV3-1
CASSQGTLSPYEQYF
TGTGCCAGCAGCCAGGGGACACTTTCCCCCTACGAGCAGTACTTC
>TRBJ2-1|NA|NA|TRBV7-9
CASIRDASYNEQFF
TGTGCCAGCATCCGGGACGCTTCCTACAATGAGCAGTTCTTC
>TRBJ2-7|NA|NA|TRBV28
CASSFRSAYEQYF
TGTGCCAGCAGTTTTAGGAGTGCGTACGAGCAGTACTTC
>TRBJ1-2|many|NA|TRBV6-5
CASRVRTGSYGYTF
TGTGCCAGCAGAGTCCGGACGGGTTCCTATGGCTACACCTTC
>TRBJ1-6|NA|NA|TRBV7-9
CASSLGQGGNSPLHF
TGTGCCAGCAGCTTAGGTCAGGGAGGAAATTCACCCCTCCACTTT
>TRBJ2-7|few|TRBD1|TRBV28
CASTRDSYNEQYF
TGTGCCAGTACCCGGGACAGTTATAACGAGCAGTACTTC
>TRBJ2-1|few|NA|TRBV29-1
CSVDQDRGLAGVNNEQFF
TGCAGCGTTGATCAGGACAGGGGGCTAGCGGGAGTAAACAATGAGCAGTTCTTC
>TRBJ1-2|few|NA|TRBV4-1
CASSQDRGDGPGYTF
TGCGCCAGCAGCCAAGATAGGGGGGACGGGCCGGGCTACACCTTC
>TRBJ2-2|NA|NA|TRBV9
CASSVEVGAGTGELFF
TGTGCCAGCAGCGTAGAGGTGGGGGCTGGCACCGGGGAGCTGTTTTTT
>TRBJ2-2|many|NA|TRBV11-2
CASSLDRETGELFF
TGTGCCAGCAGCTTAGACAGGGAGACCGGGGAGCTGTTTTTT
>TRBJ2-3|few|TRBD2|TRBV29-1
CSVEGALAGGTDTQYF
TGCAGCGTTGAAGGTGCACTAGCGGGAGGCACAGATACGCAGTATTTT
>TRBJ2-1|many|TRBD2|TRBV12-3/TRBV12-4
CASSYRAGSREQFF
TGTGCCAGCAGTTATCGAGCGGGATCGCGCGAGCAGTTCTTC
>TRBJ1-5|NA|NA|TRBV6-6
CASSYSRADSNQPQHF
TGTGCCAGCAGTTACAGCAGGGCAGATAGCAATCAGCCCCAGCATTTT
>TRBJ2-2|NA|NA|TRBV29-1
CSARANTGELFF
TGCAGCGCCAGAGCTAACACCGGGGAGCTGTTTTTT
>TRBJ2-6|NA|NA|TRBV27
CASSPQGGPSGANVLTF
TGTGCCAGCAGCCCCCAGGGGGGTCCTTCTGGGGCCAACGTCCTGACTTTC
>TRBJ2-1|few|TRBD1|TRBV2
CAFGGTGYNEQFF
TGTGCCTTTGGTGGGACAGGCTACAATGAGCAGTTCTTC
>TRBJ2-7|NA|TRBD2|TRBV27
CASSLTSGPSSYEQYF
TGTGCCAGCAGTTTGACTAGCGGGCCTAGCTCCTACGAGCAGTACTTC
>TRBJ2-5|many|TRBD2|TRBV5-1
CASSTRLAGETQYF
TGCGCCAGCAGCACAAGACTAGCGGGAGAGACCCAGTACTTC
>TRBJ2-5|many|TRBD2|TRBV7-6
CASSLELAAYQETQYF
TGTGCCAGCAGCTTAGAACTAGCGGCTTACCAAGAGACCCAGTACTTC
>TRBJ2-4|few|TRBD2|TRBV7-8
CASSGPGLAGGPGNIQYF
TGTGCCAGCAGCGGACCGGGACTAGCGGGAGGGCCCGGGAACATTCAGTACTTC
>TRBJ1-5|many|NA|TRBV19
CASSKVPSGQPQHF
TGTGCCAGTAGTAAGGTCCCGAGCGGTCAGCCCCAGCATTTT
>TRBJ2-7|few|NA|TRBV20-1
CSARALWGRASYEQYF
TGCAGTGCTAGAGCCCTGTGGGGCAGGGCCTCCTACGAGCAGTACTTC
>TRBJ1-2|few|NA|TRBV5-1
CASSLIPGSHGYTF
TGCGCCAGCAGCTTAATTCCCGGCTCTCATGGCTACACCTTC
>TRBJ1-1|few|NA|TRBV7-3
CASSPHSNTEAFF
TGTGCCAGCAGCCCGCATTCGAACACTGAAGCTTTCTTT
>TRBJ2-3|few|TRBD1|TRBV10-1
CASSPRGTGLSTDTQYF
TGCGCCAGCAGCCCGAGGGGGACAGGGCTTAGCACAGATACGCAGTATTTT
>TRBJ2-5|few|NA|TRBV6-6
CASSYSDDRTTQYF
TGTGCCAGCAGTTACTCAGATGACCGAACGACCCAGTACTTC
>TRBJ1-2|NA|TRBD1|TRBV30
CAWSVRGTGGYGYTF
TGTGCCTGGAGTGTACGTGGGACAGGAGGCTATGGCTACACCTTC
>TRBJ1-1|many|NA|TRBV28
CASSRAEAFF
TGTGCCAGCAGTAGGGCTGAAGCTTTCTTT
>TRBJ2-7|few|TRBD2|TRBV7-8
CASTLGGGYEQYF
TGTGCCAGCACTCTGGGGGGAGGGTACGAGCAGTACTTC
>TRBJ1-2|NA|NA|TRBV20-1
CSASEGSSLDGYTF
TGCAGTGCGAGTGAGGGAAGTTCCTTGGATGGCTACACCTTC